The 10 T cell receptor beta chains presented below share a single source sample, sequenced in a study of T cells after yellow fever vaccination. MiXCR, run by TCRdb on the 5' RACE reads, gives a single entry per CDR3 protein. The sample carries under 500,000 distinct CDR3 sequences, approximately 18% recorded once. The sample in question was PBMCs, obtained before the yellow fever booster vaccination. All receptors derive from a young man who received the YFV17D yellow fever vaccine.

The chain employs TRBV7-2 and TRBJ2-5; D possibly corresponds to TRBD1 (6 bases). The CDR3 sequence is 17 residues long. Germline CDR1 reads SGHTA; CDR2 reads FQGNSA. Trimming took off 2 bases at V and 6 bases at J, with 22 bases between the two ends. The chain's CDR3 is CASSLPIRNRVGKTQYF. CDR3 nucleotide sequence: TGTGCCAGCAGCTTACCGATCCGAAACAGGGTAGGAAAGACCCAGTACTTC.

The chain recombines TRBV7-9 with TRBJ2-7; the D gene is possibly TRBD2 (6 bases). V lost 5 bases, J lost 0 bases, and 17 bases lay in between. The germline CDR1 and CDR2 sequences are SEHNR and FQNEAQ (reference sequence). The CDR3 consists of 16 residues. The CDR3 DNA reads TGTGCCAGCAGCACCCGTGGGGGGTCGAGCTCCTACGAGCAGTACTTC. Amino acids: CASSTRGGSSSYEQYF. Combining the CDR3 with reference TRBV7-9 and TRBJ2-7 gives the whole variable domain DTGVSQNPRHKITKRGQNVTFRCDPISEHNRLYWYRQTLGQGPEFLTYFQNEAQLEKSRLLSDRFSAERPKGSFSTLEIQRTEQGDSAMYLCASSTRGGSSSYEQYFGPGTRLTVT.

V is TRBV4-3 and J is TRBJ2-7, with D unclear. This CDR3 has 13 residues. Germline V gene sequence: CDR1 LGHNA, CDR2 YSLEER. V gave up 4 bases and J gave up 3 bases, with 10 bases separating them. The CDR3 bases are TGCGCCAGCAGCCGGAGCCTGGACTACGAGCAGTACTTC. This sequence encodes CASSRSLDYEQYF.

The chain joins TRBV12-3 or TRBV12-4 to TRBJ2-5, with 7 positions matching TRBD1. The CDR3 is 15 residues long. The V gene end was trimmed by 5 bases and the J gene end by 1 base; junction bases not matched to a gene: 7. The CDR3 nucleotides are TGTGCCAGCAGTGTCCGGGACAGCCCCCAAGAGACCCAGTACTTC. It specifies CASSVRDSPQETQYF.

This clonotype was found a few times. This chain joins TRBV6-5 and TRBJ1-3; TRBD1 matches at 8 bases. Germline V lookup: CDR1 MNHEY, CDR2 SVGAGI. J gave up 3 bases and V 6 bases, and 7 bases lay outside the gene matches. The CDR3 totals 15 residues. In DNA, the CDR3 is TGTGCCAGCAGCCCTGACAGGGGAATTGGAAACACCATATATTTT. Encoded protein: CASSPDRGIGNTIYF.

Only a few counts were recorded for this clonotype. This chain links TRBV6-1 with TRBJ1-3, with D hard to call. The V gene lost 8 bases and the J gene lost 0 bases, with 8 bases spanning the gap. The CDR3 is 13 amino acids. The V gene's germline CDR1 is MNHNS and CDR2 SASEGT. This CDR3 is CASFELSGNTIYF. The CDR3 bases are TGTGCCAGCTTTGAACTCTCTGGAAACACCATATATTTT.

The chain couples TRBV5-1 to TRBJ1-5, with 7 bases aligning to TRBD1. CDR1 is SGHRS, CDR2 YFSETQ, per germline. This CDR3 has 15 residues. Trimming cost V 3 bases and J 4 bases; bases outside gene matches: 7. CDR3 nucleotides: TGCGCCAGCAGCTGGGCTGGGACAGAAAATCAGCCCCAGCATTTT. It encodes CASSWAGTENQPQHF. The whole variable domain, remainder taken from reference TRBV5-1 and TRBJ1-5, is KAGVTQTPRYLIKTRGQQVTLSCSPISGHRSVSWYQQTPGQGLQFLFEYFSETQRNKGNFPGRFSGRQFSNSRSEMNVSTLELGDSALYLCASSWAGTENQPQHFGDGTRLSIL.

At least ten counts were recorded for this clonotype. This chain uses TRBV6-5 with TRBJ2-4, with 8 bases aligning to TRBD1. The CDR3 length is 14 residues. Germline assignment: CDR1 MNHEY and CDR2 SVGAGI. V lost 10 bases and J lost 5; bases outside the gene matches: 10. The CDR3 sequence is CATRTGLYENIQYF. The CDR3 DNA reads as TGTGCCACACGGACAGGGCTCTATGAAAACATTCAGTACTTC.

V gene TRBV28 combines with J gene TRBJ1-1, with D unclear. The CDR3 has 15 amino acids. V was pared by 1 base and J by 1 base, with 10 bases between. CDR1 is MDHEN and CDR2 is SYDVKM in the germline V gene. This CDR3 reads CASSLLAARNTEAFF. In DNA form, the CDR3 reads TGTGCCAGCAGTTTATTGGCGGCCAGGAACACTGAAGCTTTCTTT.

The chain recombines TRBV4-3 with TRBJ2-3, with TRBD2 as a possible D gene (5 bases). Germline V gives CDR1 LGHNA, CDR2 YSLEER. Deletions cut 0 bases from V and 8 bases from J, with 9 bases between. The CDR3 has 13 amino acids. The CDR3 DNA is TGCGCCAGCAGCCAAGAATCGGCGGGTACGCAGTATTTT. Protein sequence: CASSQESAGTQYF.